A selection of T cell receptor beta chains follows, all from one sample in a study of T-cell reconstitution after alpha-beta-depleted transplantation in children. TCRdb analysed the PCR reads with MiXCR anew, one entry per CDR3 protein. The sample shows 450,000 to 600,000 distinct CDR3 sequences, 10% to 15% of them seen only once. Sequenced here: PBMCs, mostly from graft donor cells, sampled 360 days after TCRalphabeta/CD19-depleted stem cell transplant. Receptor source: a male patient aged 10-17 years who had a stem cell transplant for acute myeloid leukemia, so the T cells may come from the graft donor. Each CDR3 is given with its conserved first and last residue. The D gene is left open where the match is weak. Clone size appears in some rows only: once, few, many, or a class for an expanded clone.

TRBV20-1	NA	TRBD2	TRBJ2-7	TGCAGTGCCCAAGGACTAGCGGTCAACGAGCAGTACTTC	CSAQGLAVNEQYF
TRBV20-1	few	NA	TRBJ2-3	TGCAGTGCTAGAGAAGGGGCGCATGGCACAGATACGCAGTATTTT	CSAREGAHGTDTQYF
TRBV28	many	TRBD1	TRBJ2-1	TGTGCCAGCACCCCCGGGACAGGGGGAGGGAATGAGCAGTTCTTC	CASTPGTGGGNEQFF
TRBV30	NA	TRBD2	TRBJ2-5	TGTGCCTGGAGTGTAGCGGGAGGGGAGACCCAGTACTTC	CAWSVAGGETQYF
TRBV13	NA	TRBD1	TRBJ2-7	TGTGCCAGCAGAAGACAGGGGGTCTACGAGCAGTACTTC	CASRRQGVYEQYF
TRBV12-3/TRBV12-4	NA	TRBD2	TRBJ2-5	TGTGCCAGCAGTTTAGCTCTGACTAGCGGGGCCCGGACCCAGTACTTC	CASSLALTSGARTQYF
TRBV20-1	few	NA	TRBJ1-1	TGCAGTGCTTCAGGGGCGGAGGCCATGAACACTGAAGCTTTCTTT	CSASGAEAMNTEAFF
TRBV25-1	NA	NA	TRBJ1-2	TGTGCCAGCAGTGACTCCGGGAGGGTCCGCTATGGCTACACCTTC	CASSDSGRVRYGYTF
TRBV28	many	TRBD1	TRBJ2-2	TGTGCCAGCAGTAACCGACAGGGGCACACCGGGGAGCTGTTTTTT	CASSNRQGHTGELFF
TRBV12-3/TRBV12-4	few	NA	TRBJ2-1	TGTGCCAGCACTCAACCCAGGAGTGAGCAGTTCTTC	CASTQPRSEQFF
TRBV19	NA	NA	TRBJ2-1	TGTGCCAGTAGTATCAGCAGGGGGACTAACAATGAGCAGTTCTTC	CASSISRGTNNEQFF
TRBV11-1	NA	NA	TRBJ2-7	TGTGCCAGCAGCTTATATATCAGGAATGAGGTTCGGACCTACGAGCAGTACTTC	CASSLYIRNEVRTYEQYF
TRBV6-1	NA	TRBD1	TRBJ1-5	TGTGCCACGCACAGGGGCGGGGATCAGCCCCAGCATTTT	CATHRGGDQPQHF
TRBV20-1	NA	NA	TRBJ1-5	TGCAGTGCTAGCGAACAGGGCTTCAATCAGCCCCAGCATTTT	CSASEQGFNQPQHF
TRBV29-1	few	NA	TRBJ2-4	TGCAGCGTTTCCCCTGTTCCGTCGGTGGACATTCAGTACTTC	CSVSPVPSVDIQYF
TRBV7-3	few	TRBD2	TRBJ2-1	TGTGCCAGCAGCCTAAGGTCCCCAGCGGGAGGGCCGAATGAGCAGTTCTTC	CASSLRSPAGGPNEQFF
TRBV7-3	few	NA	TRBJ2-7	TGTGCCAGCAGCTTAACGTCAGGAAGCAGGTACGAGCAGTACTTC	CASSLTSGSRYEQYF
TRBV12-3/TRBV12-4	few	NA	TRBJ2-7	TGTGCCAGCAGATACGCTCCAACTTACGAGCAGTACTTC	CASRYAPTYEQYF
TRBV28	NA	TRBD2	TRBJ2-7	TGTGCCAGCAGACCGACTAGCGGGAGTCACGAGCAGTACTTC	CASRPTSGSHEQYF
TRBV7-2	NA	NA	TRBJ2-3	TGTGCCAGCAGCTTCGACCGCACAGATACGCAGTATTTT	CASSFDRTDTQYF
TRBV29-1	few	TRBD1	TRBJ2-1	TGCAGCATAGACAGGGGGACATACATTGAGCAGTTCTTC	CSIDRGTYIEQFF
TRBV4-3	few	NA	TRBJ2-7	TGCGCCAGCAGCAGGGTGGGATCCTCCTACGAGCAGTACTTC	CASSRVGSSYEQYF
TRBV4-3	few	NA	TRBJ2-5	TGCGCCAGCAGCCAAGATTACCGACTAGACAGAGAGACCCAGTACTTC	CASSQDYRLDRETQYF
TRBV4-2	few	TRBD2	TRBJ2-4	TGTGCCAGCAGCCAAGGGACTAGTCCCGGCATTCAGTACTTC	CASSQGTSPGIQYF
TRBV10-3	NA	NA	TRBJ1-5	TGTGCCATCAGTGAGTGGGGGGATCAGCCCCAGCATTTT	CAISEWGDQPQHF
TRBV12-3/TRBV12-4	NA	NA	TRBJ1-2	TGTGCCAGCAGTAGGGCCGGAACTAACTACGGCTACACCTTC	CASSRAGTNYGYTF
TRBV2	few	TRBD2	TRBJ2-5	TGTGCCAGCAGTGTCCGGGGGGGGCAAGAGACCCAGTACTTC	CASSVRGGQETQYF
TRBV20-1	few	NA	TRBJ2-7	TGCAGTGCTAGACGCCGACCGCCGACTATCTTTACGCACGAGCAGTACTTC	CSARRRPPTIFTHEQYF
TRBV6-2/TRBV6-3	many	TRBD2	TRBJ2-1	TGTGCCAGCAGTAAACCGGGACTAGCGTCCTACAATGAGCAGTTCTTC	CASSKPGLASYNEQFF
TRBV6-5	few	NA	TRBJ1-3	TGTGCCAGCAGTTATCGACAGGTTGGAAACACCATATATTTT	CASSYRQVGNTIYF
TRBV6-6	many	NA	TRBJ2-5	TGTGCCAGCAGTTACACCCGACTAGAGACCCAGTACTTC	CASSYTRLETQYF
TRBV6-2/TRBV6-3	many	NA	TRBJ2-1	TGTGCCAGCAGTTACTGGGTCACACTAAATGAGCAGTTCTTC	CASSYWVTLNEQFF
TRBV14	NA	NA	TRBJ1-5	TGTGCCAGCAGCCAAGGGCTCAATCAGCCCCAGCATTTT	CASSQGLNQPQHF
TRBV12-3/TRBV12-4	NA	NA	TRBJ2-7	TGTGCCAGCAGTTTGCCAGGGGCGCGATCTGGGAACGAGCAGTACTTC	CASSLPGARSGNEQYF
TRBV5-1	NA	NA	TRBJ2-7	TGCGCCAGCAGCACCGGGACTCTCTTCGAGCAGTACTTC	CASSTGTLFEQYF
TRBV20-1	NA	TRBD2	TRBJ2-1	TGCAGTGCTAGCCCGGGTAGCGGGAGAAGGAATGAGCAGTTCTTC	CSASPGSGRRNEQFF
TRBV20-1	NA	NA	TRBJ2-7	TGCAGTGCTAGAGATGGTAGGGGCTACTACGAGCAGTACTTC	CSARDGRGYYEQYF
TRBV19	NA	TRBD2	TRBJ2-1	TGTGCCAGTAGTACACTAGCGTTCCCGCGAAATGAGCAGTTCTTC	CASSTLAFPRNEQFF